One and the same sample provided the 11 T cell receptor beta chains below, sequenced in a study of blood T cells in healthy people across ages. Together with a sample-barcoded 5' primer, a J-beta primer mix was included in a second PCR lasting about 6 to 11 cycles. TCRdb re-called the 5' RACE reads with MiXCR, one entry per CDR3 protein. The table has approximately 1,700,000 distinct CDR3 sequences, 30% to 40% seen once; the top ten hold about 23%. Sequencing was performed on blood. The receptors were sampled from a human donor in good health.

This clonotype was counted only a few times. The V and J genes are TRBV24-1 and TRBJ2-6; no clear D. This CDR3 is 17 amino acids long. V was trimmed by 7 bases and J by 0 bases, leaving 15 bases between them. Germline assignment: CDR1 KGHDR and CDR2 SFDVKD. In DNA form, the CDR3 reads TGTGCCACCAGCTTAGGACGATTCAGCTCTGGGGCCAACGTCCTGACTTTC. Its translation is CATSLGRFSSGANVLTF.

The gene calls are TRBV6-1 and TRBJ2-1; 10 nucleotides match TRBD2. The CDR3 covers 19 residues. The germline gives CDR1 MNHNS, CDR2 SASEGT. The trim removed 1 base at V and 1 base at J, leaving 10 bases unmatched. The CDR3: CASSEVVLAGTPSYNEQFF. CDR3 coding DNA: TGTGCCAGCAGTGAAGTTGTACTAGCGGGGACGCCGTCCTACAATGAGCAGTTCTTC.

The chain is built from TRBV20-1 and TRBJ1-1, with D possibly matching TRBD1 (6 bases). V gave up 0 bases and J gave up 3 bases, with 11 bases separating them. In germline, CDR1 is DFQATT, CDR2 SNEGSKA (reference sequence). The CDR3 spans 14 residues. This CDR3 is CSARDEGGDTEAFF. The CDR3 region has the DNA TGCAGTGCTAGAGATGAGGGGGGGGACACTGAAGCTTTCTTT.

The chain is built from TRBV7-9 and TRBJ2-7; 8 positions match TRBD2. Germline V gene data show CDR1 as SEHNR and CDR2 as FQNEAQ (reference sequence). This CDR3 has 19 residues. The trim removed 6 bases at V and 0 bases at J, leaving 19 bases unmatched. CDR3 bases: TGTGCCAGCAGTTATACTAGCGGCGGGCGTTTGAGGGTCTCCTACGAGCAGTACTTC. Its protein is CASSYTSGGRLRVSYEQYF.

This clonotype has more than one count but fewer than ten. The chain uses TRBV6-1 and TRBJ1-1, with no clear D. The germline V gene encodes CDR1 MNHNS and CDR2 SASEGT. The germline V and J ends were trimmed by 1 base and 3 bases, with 9 bases remaining between them. This CDR3 is 14 amino acids long. CDR3 sequence: CASSEDALDTEAFF. Written as DNA, the CDR3 is TGTGCCAGCAGTGAAGACGCCTTGGACACTGAAGCTTTCTTT.

Only one count was recorded for this clonotype. The rearrangement joins TRBV12-3 or TRBV12-4 to TRBJ1-1; D unclear. This CDR3 contains 14 residues. The germline V and J ends were trimmed by 6 bases and 4 bases, with 15 bases remaining between them. CDR3 DNA: TGTGCCAGCAGAGACCGTCTCAGGAGCACTGAAGCTTTCTTT. Protein: CASRDRLRSTEAFF.

The CDR3 bases are TGCGCCAGCAGCACGGACACTAACTCCTACGAGCAGTACTTC. Amino acids: CASSTDTNSYEQYF. The chain recombines TRBV5-1 with TRBJ2-7, with D possibly matching TRBD1 (5 bases). Germline V gives CDR1 SGHRS, CDR2 YFSETQ. Trimming pared 4 bases from V and 0 bases from J, leaving 11 bases between. This CDR3 is 14 amino acids long.

This clonotype occurred a few times. The chain is built from TRBV7-3 and TRBJ2-1; TRBD1 or TRBD2 may be the D gene (5 bases each). Germline V gene lookup returns CDR1 SGHTA and CDR2 FQGTGA. V shed 1 base and J shed 5 bases, with 18 bases lying between them. There are 17 residues in the CDR3. The CDR3 here is CASSLRGTGIGDNEQFF. Written as DNA, the CDR3 is TGTGCCAGCAGCTTAAGGGGGACGGGTATTGGGGACAATGAGCAGTTCTTC.

The chain has TRBV7-2 and TRBJ2-1; D gene unclear. Trimming took off 6 bases at V and 4 bases at J, with 16 bases between the two ends. Looked up from germline, CDR1 is SGHTA and CDR2 is FQGNSA. The CDR3 extends over 15 amino acids. CDR3 nucleotides: TGTGCCAGCAGTAGGGATAGACGTACTTACAATGAGCAGTTCTTC. Translated, it gives CASSRDRRTYNEQFF.

The V and J genes are TRBV6-5 and TRBJ1-1, with TRBD1 identical over 10 bases. J lost 10 bases, V lost 3 bases, and 5 bases had no gene match. Germline CDR1 MNHEY, CDR2 SVGAGI. The length of the CDR3 is 13 residues. This CDR3 is CASSYLDRGGAFF. CDR3 DNA sequence: TGTGCCAGCAGTTATTTGGACAGGGGGGGAGCTTTCTTT.

The V and J genes are TRBV6-5 and TRBJ1-2; 11 nucleotides line up with TRBD1. The germline gives CDR1 MNHEY, CDR2 SVGAGI. The CDR3 length is 16 residues. Trimming took 6 bases from V and 6 from J; bases not matched to a gene: 12. The CDR3 loop is CASSYARDRGFNGYTF. The DNA of the CDR3 is TGTGCCAGCAGCTACGCCCGGGACAGGGGGTTCAATGGCTACACCTTC.